This T cell receptor (beta chain) was identified in a study of blood T cell repertoires in COVID-19. Only in-frame clones appear in the TCRdb table, and some are missing; sequencing was by immunoSEQ multiplex PCR. The sample shows about 220,000 clones, approximately 86% of them seen only once. V lost 2 bases and J 7 bases, leaving 15 bases between the germline ends. The CDR3 has 15 residues. Looked up from germline, CDR1 is SGHNT and CDR2 is YENEEA. The sequence was collected from a man aged 35 to 55 with acute or convalescent COVID-19. This chain joins TRBV11-3 and TRBJ2-1; D may be TRBD2 (6 bases). Sequences were obtained from peripheral blood. CDR3 sequence reads: CASSLRDFQGNEQFF. In DNA, the CDR3 is TGTGCCAGCAGCTTAAGGGACTTTCAAGGGAATGAGCAGTTCTTC.